A selection of T cell receptor beta chains follows, all from one sample in a study of T cell repertoires in cytomegalovirus infection. These receptors' targets are unknown. TCRdb re-called the reads with MiXCR, one entry per CDR3 protein. Of around 130,000 distinct CDR3 sequences in the sample, approximately 24% were seen once. Source material: PBMCs, sequenced either directly or after in vitro stimulation (not recorded which). The receptors were sampled from a human donor in good health (CMV status not recorded). Some clones in this sample may be carry-over from other donors' samples. The CDR3 runs from the conserved cysteine through the conserved F or W. D genes are given only for firm matches. Clone size, where shown, is once, few, many, or a class for clones that have expanded.

abundance: .; v_gene: TRBV4-3; d_gene: .; j_gene: TRBJ2-3; CDR3aa: CASSQGLGTDTQYF; CDR3nt: TGCGCCAGCAGCCAGGGCCTCGGTACAGATACGCAGTATTTT
abundance: .; v_gene: TRBV19; d_gene: TRBD1; j_gene: TRBJ1-6; CDR3aa: CASNAGQGAGSPLHF; CDR3nt: TGTGCCAGTAACGCCGGACAGGGGGCAGGCTCACCCCTCCACTTT
abundance: .; v_gene: TRBV27; d_gene: .; j_gene: TRBJ1-1; CDR3aa: CASGSGGRTEAFF; CDR3nt: TGTGCCAGCGGATCGGGGGGCCGGACTGAAGCTTTCTTT
abundance: many; v_gene: TRBV19; d_gene: TRBD2; j_gene: TRBJ2-3; CDR3aa: CASSTPSAGGSDTQYF; CDR3nt: TGTGCCAGTAGTACCCCCAGCGCGGGAGGATCAGATACGCAGTATTTT
abundance: many; v_gene: TRBV7-9; d_gene: .; j_gene: TRBJ1-2; CDR3aa: CASSSNRDPEIYGYTF; CDR3nt: TGTGCCAGCAGCTCGAACCGGGACCCGGAAATCTATGGCTACACCTTC
abundance: many; v_gene: TRBV7-2; d_gene: TRBD2; j_gene: TRBJ2-3; CDR3aa: CASSLMFPTSGGTDTQYF; CDR3nt: TGTGCCAGCAGCTTAATGTTCCCGACTAGCGGGGGCACAGATACGCAGTATTTT
abundance: .; v_gene: TRBV19; d_gene: .; j_gene: TRBJ1-4; CDR3aa: CASSNQGQSATNEKLFF; CDR3nt: TGTGCCAGTAGTAACCAGGGGCAGTCTGCAACTAATGAAAAACTGTTTTTT
abundance: .; v_gene: TRBV20-1; d_gene: .; j_gene: TRBJ2-5; CDR3aa: CSARDPSGSQETQYF; CDR3nt: TGCAGTGCTAGAGATCCGTCCGGGAGTCAAGAGACCCAGTACTTC
abundance: many; v_gene: TRBV7-2; d_gene: TRBD2; j_gene: TRBJ2-7; CDR3aa: CASSRGSSGRYEQYF; CDR3nt: TGTGCCAGCAGCAGAGGGTCTAGCGGGAGGTACGAGCAGTACTTC
abundance: many; v_gene: TRBV7-2; d_gene: .; j_gene: TRBJ2-5; CDR3aa: CAESYQETQYF; CDR3nt: TGTGCGGAGTCGTACCAAGAGACCCAGTACTTC
abundance: few; v_gene: TRBV19; d_gene: .; j_gene: TRBJ1-1; CDR3aa: CASSIIQGNTEAFF; CDR3nt: TGTGCCAGTAGTATCATACAGGGAAACACTGAAGCTTTCTTT
abundance: few; v_gene: TRBV7-8; d_gene: .; j_gene: TRBJ2-1; CDR3aa: CASSPGGILGEQFF; CDR3nt: TGTGCCAGCAGCCCCGGTGGTATTTTAGGTGAGCAGTTCTTC
abundance: many; v_gene: TRBV12-3/TRBV12-4; d_gene: TRBD1; j_gene: TRBJ1-4; CDR3aa: CASSPGQGPTNEKLFF; CDR3nt: TGTGCCAGCAGTCCAGGACAGGGTCCCACCAATGAAAAACTGTTTTTT
abundance: .; v_gene: TRBV7-2; d_gene: TRBD1; j_gene: TRBJ1-5; CDR3aa: CASSGTVNQPQHF; CDR3nt: TGTGCCAGCAGCGGGACAGTAAATCAGCCCCAGCATTTT
abundance: many; v_gene: TRBV6-5; d_gene: .; j_gene: TRBJ2-2; CDR3aa: CASSYAGLSTGELFF; CDR3nt: TGTGCCAGCAGTTACGCCGGTTTGTCCACCGGGGAGCTGTTTTTT
abundance: many; v_gene: TRBV7-2; d_gene: .; j_gene: TRBJ1-2; CDR3aa: CASSLGQVHVIGGYTF; CDR3nt: TGTGCCAGCAGCTTAGGGCAGGTCCATGTAATAGGCGGCTACACCTTC
abundance: many; v_gene: TRBV4-1; d_gene: .; j_gene: TRBJ1-5; CDR3aa: CASSQEIRGSKAQHF; CDR3nt: TGCGCCAGCAGCCAAGAAATCAGGGGCTCCAAGGCCCAGCATTTT
abundance: few; v_gene: TRBV3-1; d_gene: .; j_gene: TRBJ2-1; CDR3aa: CASSQVGEQFF; CDR3nt: TGTGCCAGCAGCCAAGTAGGGGAGCAGTTCTTC
abundance: .; v_gene: TRBV11-3; d_gene: .; j_gene: TRBJ2-3; CDR3aa: CASRRGFTDTQYF; CDR3nt: TGTGCCAGCCGGCGGGGATTCACAGATACGCAGTATTTT
abundance: many; v_gene: TRBV7-6; d_gene: .; j_gene: TRBJ1-6; CDR3aa: CASSPRVGANSPLHF; CDR3nt: TGTGCCAGCAGCCCCCGTGTAGGGGCGAATTCACCCCTCCACTTT
abundance: few; v_gene: TRBV11-2; d_gene: .; j_gene: TRBJ1-2; CDR3aa: CASTSPRSYGYTF; CDR3nt: TGTGCCAGCACCTCCCCTAGAAGCTATGGCTACACCTTC
abundance: many; v_gene: TRBV7-2; d_gene: TRBD1; j_gene: TRBJ1-4; CDR3aa: CASSLRGRANEKLFF; CDR3nt: TGTGCCAGCAGCTTAAGGGGGCGGGCTAATGAAAAACTGTTTTTT
abundance: .; v_gene: TRBV29-1; d_gene: .; j_gene: TRBJ2-6; CDR3aa: CSVESHPFSGANVLTF; CDR3nt: TGCAGCGTTGAGAGCCACCCCTTCTCTGGGGCCAACGTCCTGACTTTC
abundance: .; v_gene: TRBV12-5; d_gene: TRBD2; j_gene: TRBJ2-1; CDR3aa: CASGLVQLAGTYNEQFF; CDR3nt: TGTGCTAGTGGTTTGGTACAACTAGCGGGGACTTACAATGAGCAGTTCTTC
abundance: .; v_gene: TRBV7-2; d_gene: .; j_gene: TRBJ1-1; CDR3aa: CASSPQARDTEAFF; CDR3nt: TGTGCCAGCAGCCCCCAGGCCAGAGACACTGAAGCTTTCTTT
abundance: few; v_gene: TRBV27; d_gene: .; j_gene: TRBJ1-1; CDR3aa: CASSSLIGKAFF; CDR3nt: TGTGCCAGCAGTTCCCTTATAGGCAAAGCTTTCTTT
abundance: many; v_gene: TRBV7-8; d_gene: .; j_gene: TRBJ2-1; CDR3aa: CASSSSGPFSYNEQFF; CDR3nt: TGTGCCAGCAGCTCCAGTGGGCCTTTCTCCTACAATGAGCAGTTCTTC
abundance: .; v_gene: TRBV20-1; d_gene: .; j_gene: TRBJ1-5; CDR3aa: CSARHQGPGQPQHF; CDR3nt: TGCAGTGCGCGTCATCAGGGACCGGGTCAGCCCCAGCATTTT
abundance: .; v_gene: TRBV27; d_gene: TRBD2; j_gene: TRBJ2-5; CDR3aa: CASSGLAGGFETQYF; CDR3nt: TGTGCCAGCAGTGGACTAGCGGGAGGGTTTGAGACCCAGTACTTC
abundance: .; v_gene: TRBV15; d_gene: .; j_gene: TRBJ2-7; CDR3aa: CATSRGSNSYEQYF; CDR3nt: TGTGCCACCAGCAGAGGGAGTAACTCCTACGAGCAGTACTTC
abundance: .; v_gene: TRBV18; d_gene: .; j_gene: TRBJ1-1; CDR3aa: CASSPDGRAWGAFF; CDR3nt: TGTGCCAGCTCACCCGATGGAAGGGCGTGGGGAGCTTTCTTT
abundance: many; v_gene: TRBV10-3; d_gene: TRBD2; j_gene: TRBJ2-2; CDR3aa: CASRTSGNTGELFF; CDR3nt: TGTGCCTCGCGGACTAGCGGGAACACCGGGGAGCTGTTTTTT
abundance: .; v_gene: TRBV11-3; d_gene: TRBD1; j_gene: TRBJ2-3; CDR3aa: CASSSRQGASTDTQYF; CDR3nt: TGTGCCAGCAGCTCTCGACAGGGGGCGTCGACAGATACGCAGTATTTT
abundance: .; v_gene: TRBV20-1; d_gene: .; j_gene: TRBJ2-1; CDR3aa: CSARDRLSYNEQFF; CDR3nt: TGCAGTGCTAGAGATCGGCTGTCCTACAATGAGCAGTTCTTC
abundance: once; v_gene: TRBV10-3; d_gene: TRBD2; j_gene: TRBJ2-3; CDR3aa: CATEAGTTDTQYF; CDR3nt: TGTGCCACCGAAGCGGGGACCACAGATACGCAGTATTTT
abundance: .; v_gene: TRBV10-3; d_gene: TRBD1; j_gene: TRBJ2-5; CDR3aa: CAISEPDRGETQYF; CDR3nt: TGTGCCATCAGTGAGCCGGACAGGGGGGAGACCCAGTACTTC